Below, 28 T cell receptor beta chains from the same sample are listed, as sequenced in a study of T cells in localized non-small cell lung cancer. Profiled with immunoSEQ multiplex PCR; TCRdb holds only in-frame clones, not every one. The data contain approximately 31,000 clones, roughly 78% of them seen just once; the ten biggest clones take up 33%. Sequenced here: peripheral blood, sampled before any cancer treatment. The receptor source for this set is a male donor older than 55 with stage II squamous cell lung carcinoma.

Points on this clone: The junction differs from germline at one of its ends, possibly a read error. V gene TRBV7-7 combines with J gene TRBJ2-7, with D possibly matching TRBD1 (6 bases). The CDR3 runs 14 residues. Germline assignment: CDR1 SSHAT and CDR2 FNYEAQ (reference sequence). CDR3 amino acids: CASSLGEGGGEQYF. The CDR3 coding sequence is TGTGCTAGCAGCTTAGGGGAAGGGGGTGGCGAGCAGTACTTC.

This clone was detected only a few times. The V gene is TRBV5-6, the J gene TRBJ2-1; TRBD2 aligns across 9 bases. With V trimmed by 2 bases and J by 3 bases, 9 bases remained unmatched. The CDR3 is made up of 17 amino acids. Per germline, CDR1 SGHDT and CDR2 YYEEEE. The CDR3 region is CASSFGTLAGDYNEQFF. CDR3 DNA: TGTGCCAGCAGCTTTGGAACCTTAGCGGGAGACTACAATGAGCAGTTCTTC.

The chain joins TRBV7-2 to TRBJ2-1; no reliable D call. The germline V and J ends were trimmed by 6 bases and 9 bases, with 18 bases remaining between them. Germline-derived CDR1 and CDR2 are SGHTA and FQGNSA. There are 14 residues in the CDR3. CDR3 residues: CASSLSLVWSEQFF. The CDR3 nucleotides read TGTGCCAGCAGTTTGTCGCTAGTTTGGAGTGAGCAGTTCTTC.

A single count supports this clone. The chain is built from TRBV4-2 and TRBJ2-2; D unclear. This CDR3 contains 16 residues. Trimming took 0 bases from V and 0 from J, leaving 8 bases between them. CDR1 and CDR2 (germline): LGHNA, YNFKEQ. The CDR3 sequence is CASSQENGANTGELFF. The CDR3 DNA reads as TGTGCCAGCAGCCAAGAGAATGGGGCGAACACCGGGGAGCTGTTTTTT.

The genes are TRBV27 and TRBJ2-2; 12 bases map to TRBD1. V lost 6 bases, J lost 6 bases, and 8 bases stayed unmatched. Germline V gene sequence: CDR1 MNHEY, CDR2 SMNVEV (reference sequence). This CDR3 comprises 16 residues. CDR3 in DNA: TGTGCCAGCAGGCCGGCCGGGACAGGGGGCTCCGGGGAGCTGTTTTTT. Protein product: CASRPAGTGGSGELFF.

CDR3 in DNA: TGTGCCAGCACCTCCGGCGTGTTCTCCTACAATGAGCAGTTCTTC. As protein: CASTSGVFSYNEQFF. The J gene is TRBJ2-1, the V gene TRBV9; the D is unclear. CDR1 is SGDLS, CDR2 YYNGEE, per germline. With 6 bases removed from V and 0 bases from J, the gap between germline ends came to 13 bases. The CDR3 is made up of 15 amino acids.

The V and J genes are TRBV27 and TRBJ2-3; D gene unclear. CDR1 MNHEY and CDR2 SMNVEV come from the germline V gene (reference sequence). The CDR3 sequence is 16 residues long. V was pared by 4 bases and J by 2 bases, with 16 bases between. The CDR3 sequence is CASSSYLGPLTDTQYF. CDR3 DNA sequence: TGTGCCAGCAGTTCCTACTTGGGCCCCCTCACAGATACGCAGTATTTT.

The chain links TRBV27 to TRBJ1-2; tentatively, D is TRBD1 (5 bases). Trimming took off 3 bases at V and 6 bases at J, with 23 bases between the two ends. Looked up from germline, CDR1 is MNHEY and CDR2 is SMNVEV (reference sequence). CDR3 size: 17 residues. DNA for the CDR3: TGTGCCAGCAGTTTCTCTAGAGACGAGGGGCGACGGGATGGCTACACCTTC. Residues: CASSFSRDEGRRDGYTF.

The CDR3 reads CAWSGGKTEAFF. The DNA for the CDR3 is TGTGCCTGGAGTGGGGGAAAGACTGAAGCTTTCTTT. The chain is built from TRBV30 and TRBJ1-1; D not certain. V was clipped by 1 base and J by 5 bases, with 8 bases between them. This CDR3 contains 12 residues. Germline loops: CDR1 GTSNPN, CDR2 SVGIG (reference sequence).

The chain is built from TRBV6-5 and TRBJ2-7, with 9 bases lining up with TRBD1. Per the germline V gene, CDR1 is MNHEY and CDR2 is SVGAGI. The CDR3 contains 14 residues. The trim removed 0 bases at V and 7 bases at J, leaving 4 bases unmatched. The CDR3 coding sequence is TGTGCCAGCAGTTACTCCGGGACAGGGAAAGAGCAGTACTTC. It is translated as CASSYSGTGKEQYF.

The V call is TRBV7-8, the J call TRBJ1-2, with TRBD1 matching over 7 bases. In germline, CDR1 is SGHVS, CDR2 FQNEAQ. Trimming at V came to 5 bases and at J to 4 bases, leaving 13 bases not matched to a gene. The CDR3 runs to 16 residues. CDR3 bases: TGTGCCAGCAGCCTTAGGTGGGAGGGGGCGATCTATGGCTACACCTTC. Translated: CASSLRWEGAIYGYTF.

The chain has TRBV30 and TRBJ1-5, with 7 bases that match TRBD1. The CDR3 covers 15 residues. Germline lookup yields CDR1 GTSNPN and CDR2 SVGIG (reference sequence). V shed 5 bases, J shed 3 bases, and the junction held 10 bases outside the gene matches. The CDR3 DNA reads TGTGCCTGGCGGGCCGGGACAGATTTCAATCAGCCCCAGCATTTT. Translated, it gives CAWRAGTDFNQPQHF.

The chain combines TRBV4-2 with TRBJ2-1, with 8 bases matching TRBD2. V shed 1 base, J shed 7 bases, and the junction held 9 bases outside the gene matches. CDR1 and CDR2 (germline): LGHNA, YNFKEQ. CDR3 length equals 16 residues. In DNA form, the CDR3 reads TGTGCCAGCAGCCAAGCGGAAGGCGGGAGGTCGAATGAGCAGTTCTTC. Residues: CASSQAEGGRSNEQFF.

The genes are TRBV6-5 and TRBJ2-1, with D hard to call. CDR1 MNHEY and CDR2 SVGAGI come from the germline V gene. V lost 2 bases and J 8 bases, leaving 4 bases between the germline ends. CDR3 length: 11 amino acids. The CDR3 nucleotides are TGTGCCAGCAGTTACGGCCATGAGCAGTTCTTC. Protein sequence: CASSYGHEQFF.

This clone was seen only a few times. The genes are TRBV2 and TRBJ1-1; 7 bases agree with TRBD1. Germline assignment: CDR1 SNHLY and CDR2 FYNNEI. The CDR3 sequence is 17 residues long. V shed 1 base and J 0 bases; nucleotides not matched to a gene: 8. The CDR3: CASSEDLGTVMNTEAFF. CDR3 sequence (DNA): TGTGCCAGCAGTGAAGATTTGGGGACAGTAATGAACACTGAAGCTTTCTTT.

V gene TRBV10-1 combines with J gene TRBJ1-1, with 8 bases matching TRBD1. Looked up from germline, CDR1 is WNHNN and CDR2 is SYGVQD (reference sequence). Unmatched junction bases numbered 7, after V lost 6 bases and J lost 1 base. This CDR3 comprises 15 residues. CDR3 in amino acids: CASSDRGRPNTEAFF. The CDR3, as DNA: TGCGCCAGCAGCGACAGGGGCAGGCCGAACACTGAAGCTTTCTTT.

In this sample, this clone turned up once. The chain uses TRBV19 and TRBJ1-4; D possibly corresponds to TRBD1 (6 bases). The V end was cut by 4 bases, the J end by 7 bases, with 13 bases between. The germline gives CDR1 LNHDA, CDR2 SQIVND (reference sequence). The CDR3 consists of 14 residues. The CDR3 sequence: CASSKGHGTEKLFF. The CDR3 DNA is TGTGCCAGTAGTAAGGGACACGGTACTGAAAAACTGTTTTTT.

The chain's CDR3 is CASRNRDSLSYTF. The CDR3 nucleotides are TGTGCCAGCAGGAACCGGGACAGCCTAAGCTACACCTTC. This sequence joins TRBV9 and TRBJ1-2, with 7 bases fitting TRBD1. Trimming at V came to 5 bases and at J to 9 bases, leaving 10 bases not matched to a gene. CDR1 and CDR2 from the germline V gene are SGDLS and YYNGEE. CDR3 length equals 13 residues.

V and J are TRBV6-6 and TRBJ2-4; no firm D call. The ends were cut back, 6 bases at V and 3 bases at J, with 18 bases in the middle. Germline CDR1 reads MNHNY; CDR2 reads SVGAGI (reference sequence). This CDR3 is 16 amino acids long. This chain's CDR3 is CASSEIWGLDKNIQYF. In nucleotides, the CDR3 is TGTGCCAGCAGCGAAATCTGGGGATTGGACAAAAACATTCAGTACTTC.

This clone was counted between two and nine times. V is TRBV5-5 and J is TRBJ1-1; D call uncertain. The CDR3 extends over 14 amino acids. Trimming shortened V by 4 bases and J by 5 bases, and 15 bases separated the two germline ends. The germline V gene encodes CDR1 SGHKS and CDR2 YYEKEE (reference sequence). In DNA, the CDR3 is TGTGCCAGCAGCCTAGAGAGGTTGGGGACTGAAGCTTTCTTT. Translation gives CASSLERLGTEAFF.

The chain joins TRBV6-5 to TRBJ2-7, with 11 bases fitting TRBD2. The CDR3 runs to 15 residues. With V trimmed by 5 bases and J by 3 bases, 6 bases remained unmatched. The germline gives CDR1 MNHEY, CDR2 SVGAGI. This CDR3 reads CASSRLAGPNYEQYF. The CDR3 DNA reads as TGTGCCAGCAGTCGACTAGCGGGGCCTAACTACGAGCAGTACTTC.

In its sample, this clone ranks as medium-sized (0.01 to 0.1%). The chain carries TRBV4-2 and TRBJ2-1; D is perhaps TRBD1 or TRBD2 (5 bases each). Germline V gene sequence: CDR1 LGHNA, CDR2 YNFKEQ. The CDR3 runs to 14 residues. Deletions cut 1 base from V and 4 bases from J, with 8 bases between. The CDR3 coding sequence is TGTGCCAGCAGCCAAGTAGAGGGGTACAATGAGCAGTTCTTC. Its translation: CASSQVEGYNEQFF.

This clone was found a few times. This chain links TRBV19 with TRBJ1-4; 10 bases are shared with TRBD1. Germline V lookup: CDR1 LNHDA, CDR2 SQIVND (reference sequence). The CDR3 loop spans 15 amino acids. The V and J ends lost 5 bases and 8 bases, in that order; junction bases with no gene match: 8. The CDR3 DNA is TGTGCCAGTAGTGATTCCGGGACAGGGGTCGAAAAACTGTTTTTT. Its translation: CASSDSGTGVEKLFF.

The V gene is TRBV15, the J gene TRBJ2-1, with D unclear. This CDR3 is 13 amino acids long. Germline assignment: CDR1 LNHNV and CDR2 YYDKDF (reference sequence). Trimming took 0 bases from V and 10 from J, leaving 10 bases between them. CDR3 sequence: CATSRELGGEQFF. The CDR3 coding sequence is TGTGCCACCAGCAGAGAGCTGGGCGGAGAGCAGTTCTTC.

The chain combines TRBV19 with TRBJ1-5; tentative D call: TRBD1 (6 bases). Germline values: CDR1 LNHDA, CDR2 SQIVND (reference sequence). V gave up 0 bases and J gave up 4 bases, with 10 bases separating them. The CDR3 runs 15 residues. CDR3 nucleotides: TGTGCCAGTAGTATAGACGGGACACCAAATCAGCCCCAGCATTTT. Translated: CASSIDGTPNQPQHF.

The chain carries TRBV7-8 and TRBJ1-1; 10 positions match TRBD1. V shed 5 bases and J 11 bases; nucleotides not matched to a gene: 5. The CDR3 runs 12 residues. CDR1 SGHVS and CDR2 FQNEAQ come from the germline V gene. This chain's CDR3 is CASSLDRGPAFF. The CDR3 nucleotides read TGTGCCAGCAGCCTAGACAGGGGGCCTGCTTTCTTT.

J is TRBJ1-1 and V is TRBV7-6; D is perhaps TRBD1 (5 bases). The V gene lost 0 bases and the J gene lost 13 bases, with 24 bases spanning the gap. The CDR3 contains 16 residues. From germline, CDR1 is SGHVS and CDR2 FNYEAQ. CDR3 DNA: TGTGCCAGCAGCTTAGCTTCCGGGGGTATCGAGCTGAAGCTTTTCTTT. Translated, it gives CASSLASGGIELKLFF. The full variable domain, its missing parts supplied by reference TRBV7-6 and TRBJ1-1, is GAGVSQSPRYKVTKRGQDVALRCDPISGHVSLYWYRQALGQGPEFLTYFNYEAQQDKSGLPNDRFSAERPEGSISTLTIQRTEQRDSAMYRCASSLASGGIELKLFFGQGTRLTVV.

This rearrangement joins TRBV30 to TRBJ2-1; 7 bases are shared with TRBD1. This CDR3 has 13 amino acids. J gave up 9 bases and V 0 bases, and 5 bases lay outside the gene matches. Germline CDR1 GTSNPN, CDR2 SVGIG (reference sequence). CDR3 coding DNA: TGTGCCTGGAGTGTAGAGGGGGCTGGTGAGCAGTTCTTC. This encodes CAWSVEGAGEQFF.